Listed here are 5 T cell receptor beta chains from one sample, sequenced in a study of tumor and adjacent non-tumor tissue in lung cancer. TCRbeta libraries were built with three rounds of nested PCR, modified from ARM-PCR. A single record per CDR3 protein comes from TCRdb applying MiXCR to the multiplex PCR reads. The sample carries some 80,000 distinct CDR3 sequences, 70% to 90% recorded once. This sample's RNA came from whole unsorted tissue. Distant lung tissue was collected more than 3 cm away from the tumor edge. The sample comprised distant non-tumor lung tissue. The origin of the receptors is a man in his 60s with non-small cell lung cancer.

The J gene is TRBJ2-1, the V gene TRBV5-8; D unresolved. Trimming pared 0 bases from V and 4 bases from J, leaving 14 bases between. This CDR3 spans 16 amino acids. Germline lookup yields CDR1 SGHTS and CDR2 YDEGEE. For the CDR3, the DNA is TGTGCCAGCAGCTTGGAAGTGGACGCGGTTTACAATGAGCAGTTCTTC. Its translation is CASSLEVDAVYNEQFF.

In regard to this clonotype: A junction end diverges from the germline sequence, so it may reflect a read error. The chain recombines TRBV4-1 with TRBJ1-2, with D perhaps TRBD1 (6 bases). The CDR3 consists of 14 residues. Germline V CDR1 and CDR2: MGHRA, YSYEKL. The CDR3 sequence: CASSPDSISVGYTF. CDR3 nucleotide sequence: TGCGCCAGCAGCCCGGACAGCATCTCTGTCGGCTACACCTTT.

This clonotype turned up a few times. The junction shows a germline mismatch at one end, possibly a read error. V is TRBV20-1 and J is TRBJ2-3; D might be TRBD2 (5 bases). The CDR3 length is 15 residues. The germline V gene encodes CDR1 DFQATT and CDR2 SNEGSKA (reference sequence). The CDR3 nucleotides are TGCAATGCTAATAGGCGGGTGTTGGGCACAGATACGCAATATTTT. This codes for CNANRRVLGTDTQYF.

In this sample, this clonotype turned up once. Germline is not matched at one junction end, which may reflect a read error. The chain links TRBV11-2 to TRBJ1-3; weak D call: TRBD1 (5 bases). This CDR3 spans 16 amino acids. Germline V gene data show CDR1 as SGHAT and CDR2 as FQNNGV. The DNA for the CDR3 is TGTGCCAGCAGCTTACTCCATGCAGGGACGGAGAACAGCATATATTTT. Translated, it gives CASSLLHAGTENSIYF. The full variable domain, its missing parts supplied by reference TRBV11-2 and TRBJ1-3, is EAGVAQSPRYKIIEKRQSVAFWCNPISGHATLYWYQQILGQGPKLLIQFQNNGVVDDSQLPKDRFSAERLKGVDSTLKIQPAKLEDSAVYLCASSLLHAGTENSIYFGEGSWLTVV.

Comment on this clonotype: As the CDR3 is not closed by the conserved phenylalanine or tryptophan, this likely results from a read error. V is TRBV20-1 and J is TRBJ1-2; D unclear. The length of the CDR3 is 13 residues. The V gene's germline CDR1 is DFQATT and CDR2 SNEGSKA (reference sequence). V lost 5 bases, J lost 6 bases, and 16 bases lay in between. This CDR3 reads CSAPRLGEDGYTI. CDR3 nucleotides: TGCAGTGCTCCGAGGCTGGGTGAAGATGGCTACACCATC.